This entry features one T cell receptor (beta chain) sequence. Self-reported history from a screening survey and questionnaire set each donor's cohort. Germline loops: CDR1 LGHDT, CDR2 YNNKEL (reference sequence). The CDR3 runs 14 residues. Trimming removed 0 bases from V and 2 bases from J, with 8 bases in between. The data were taken from a study of blood T cell repertoires in COVID-19. TCRdb keeps only in-frame clones here, not all; method: immunoSEQ multiplex PCR. The sample lists fewer than 450,000 clones; 88% were seen once. This sequence originates from a woman aged 40 to 49 with acute COVID-19. The sequencing sample was made of PBMCs or T cells enriched from blood (not recorded which). The V call is TRBV3-1 (or the pseudogene TRBV3-2), the J call TRBJ2-7; D not resolved. CDR3 loop: CASSQDLVPYEQYF. CDR3 bases: TGTGCCAGCAGCCAAGATCTAGTGCCCTACGAGCAGTACTTC.